This entry concerns a single T cell receptor (beta chain). This clonotype was observed at least ten times. The target of this receptor is not known. No quality values exist for individual bases; no much larger clone is one base distant. According to the germline V gene, CDR1 reads SGHTA and CDR2 reads FQGTGA. V is reduced by 5 bases and J by 2 bases, leaving a spacing of 8 bases between them. The CDR3 contains 13 residues, cysteine and phenylalanine counted. Kept here is only the CDR3 DNA, which spans 39 bases and is read in frame from base 1. This entry is derived from a study of T cell repertoires in cytomegalovirus infection (dated by TCRdb to between 2018 and 2020). Background on the whole study: Because public TCR beta signatures pointed to carriage of CMV infection together with the matching HLA type, the HLA type of each donor mattered for the analysis.

The reads were generated on an Illumina HiSeq 1500. TCRdb applied fastp at Q25 and MiXCR to the public reads, then kept only in-frame beta chains. Rows matching on CDR3 protein sequence are summarized as one entry with the most common DNA and genes. Across this sample there are approximately 500,000 distinct CDR3 sequences, with roughly 12% seen only once. The ten largest clonotypes hold more than 8.5% of the sample. The investigation overall reported the following: In the ex vivo response, HLA-C-restricted CMV-specific TCR beta clonotypes were dominant, and in two of eight donors the single most frequent clonotype came from this HLA-C-restricted group. Carriers of CMV infection plus the relevant HLA type were discriminated by the cumulative frequency of public TCR beta family members in the study cohort and in an independent roughly 370-donor cohort.

This sequence uses TRBV7-3 and TRBJ2-3, with the identity of the D gene unclear. The TCR was taken from a human donor in good health (CMV status not recorded). Some clones in this sample may be carry-over from other donors' samples. The specimen was PBMCs. The nucleotide sequence is given as TGTGCCAGCAGCCGCTTAGACACAGATACGCAGTATTTT. Translated, this gives CASSRLDTDTQYF. The entire variable domain, with the stretches around the CDR3 drawn from the reference TRBV7-3 and TRBJ2-3 proteins, is GAGVSQTPSNKVTEKGKYVELRCDPISGHTALYWYRQSLGQGPEFLIYFQGTGAADDSGLPNDRFFAVRPEGSVSTLKIQRTERGDSAVYLCASSRLDTDTQYFGPGTRLTVL.